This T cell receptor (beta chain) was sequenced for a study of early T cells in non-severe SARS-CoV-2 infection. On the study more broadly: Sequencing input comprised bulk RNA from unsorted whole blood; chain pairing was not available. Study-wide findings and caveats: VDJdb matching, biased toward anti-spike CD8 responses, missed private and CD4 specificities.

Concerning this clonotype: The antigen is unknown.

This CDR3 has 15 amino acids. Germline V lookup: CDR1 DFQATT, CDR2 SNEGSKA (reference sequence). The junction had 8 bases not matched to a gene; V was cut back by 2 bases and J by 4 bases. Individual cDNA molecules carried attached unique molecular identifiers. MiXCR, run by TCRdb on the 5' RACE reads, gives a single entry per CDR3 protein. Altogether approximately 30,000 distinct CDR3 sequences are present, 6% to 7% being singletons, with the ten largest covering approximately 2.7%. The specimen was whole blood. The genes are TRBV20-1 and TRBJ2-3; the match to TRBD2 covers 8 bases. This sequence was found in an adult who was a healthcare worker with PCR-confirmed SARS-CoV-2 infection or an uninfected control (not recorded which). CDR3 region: CSARPESGRPDTQYF. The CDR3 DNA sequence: TGCAGTGCTAGACCTGAAAGCGGGAGACCAGATACGCAGTATTTT.